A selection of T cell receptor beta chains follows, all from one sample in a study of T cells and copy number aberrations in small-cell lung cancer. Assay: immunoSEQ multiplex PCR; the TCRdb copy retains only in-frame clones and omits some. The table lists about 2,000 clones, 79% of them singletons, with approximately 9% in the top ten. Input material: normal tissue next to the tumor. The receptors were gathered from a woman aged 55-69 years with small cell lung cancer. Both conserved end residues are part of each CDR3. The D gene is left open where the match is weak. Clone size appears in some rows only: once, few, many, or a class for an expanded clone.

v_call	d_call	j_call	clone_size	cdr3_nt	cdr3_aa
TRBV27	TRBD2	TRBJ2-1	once	TGTGCCAGCAGTCCCCCGGCTAGCGGATACAATGAGCAGTTCTTC	CASSPPASGYNEQFF
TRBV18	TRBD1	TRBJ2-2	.	TGTGCCAGCTCACCTCGCCCGATACAGGGGCCGAACACCGGGGAGCTGTTTTTT	CASSPRPIQGPNTGELFF
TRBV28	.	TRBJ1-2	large	TGTGCCAGCAGTTTACGGACACAGGGCTATGGCTACACCTTC	CASSLRTQGYGYTF
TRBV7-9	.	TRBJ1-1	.	TGTGCCAGCAGCCAAATTAAAAATGGGATGAACACTGAAGCTTTCTTT	CASSQIKNGMNTEAFF
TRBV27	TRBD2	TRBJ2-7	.	TGTGCCAGCAGATACTCAGCGGGAGGGTCCTACGAGCAGTACTTC	CASRYSAGGSYEQYF
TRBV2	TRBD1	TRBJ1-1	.	TGTGCCAGCATTGTAGACAGGGCGAACACTGAAGCTTTCTTT	CASIVDRANTEAFF
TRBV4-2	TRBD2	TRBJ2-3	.	TGTGCCAGCAGCCAAGCAGCCAGAACGGGGGGGCCCACAGATACGCAGTATTTT	CASSQAARTGGPTDTQYF
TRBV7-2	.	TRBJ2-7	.	TGTGCCAGCAGCTCTTTACTCCAAGACCCCTCCTACGAGCAGTACTTC	CASSSLLQDPSYEQYF
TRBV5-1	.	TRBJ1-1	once	TGCGCCAGCAGCTTGGTGGGGGCGGGCACTGAAGCTTTCTTT	CASSLVGAGTEAFF
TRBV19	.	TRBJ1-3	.	TGTGCCAGTAGTATCGCAGACTCTGGAAACACCATATATTTT	CASSIADSGNTIYF
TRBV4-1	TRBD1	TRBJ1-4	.	TGCGCCAGCAGCCAAGGTGGACAGGGAGCTTGGGAAAAACTGTTTTTT	CASSQGGQGAWEKLFF
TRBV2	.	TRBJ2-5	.	TGTGCCAGCAGTGAACAGACCAGCGGACAGACCCAGTACTTC	CASSEQTSGQTQYF
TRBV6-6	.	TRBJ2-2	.	TGTGCCAGCAGTTTAGTGAACACCGGGGAGCTGTTTTTT	CASSLVNTGELFF
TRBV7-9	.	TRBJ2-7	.	TGTGCCAGCAGCTTTCCCCTAGGGGCCTACGAGCAGTACTTC	CASSFPLGAYEQYF
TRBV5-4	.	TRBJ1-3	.	TGTGCCAGCAGCTCCGCGACATCCTGGGCCATATATTTT	CASSSATSWAIYF
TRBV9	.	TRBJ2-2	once	TGTGCCAGCAGCGTAGCGGCAACTACCGGGGAGCTGTTTTTT	CASSVAATTGELFF
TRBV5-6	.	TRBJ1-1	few	TGTGCCAGCAGCTTGGGGGCAACCTCCGAAGCTTTCTTT	CASSLGATSEAFF
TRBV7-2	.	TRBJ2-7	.	TGTGCCAGCAGCTTAGCGTGGGGGAGCTCCTACGAGCAGTACTTC	CASSLAWGSSYEQYF
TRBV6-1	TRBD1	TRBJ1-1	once	TGTGCCAGCAGGGAAAGGACAGGGGGCACTGAAGCTTTCTTT	CASRERTGGTEAFF
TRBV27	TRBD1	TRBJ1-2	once	TGTGCCAGCAGTTTATCGCCAGGGGGCTCGGGTGGCTACACCTTC	CASSLSPGGSGGYTF
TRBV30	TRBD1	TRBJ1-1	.	TGTGCCTGGTCCGGGACAGGGTGGGATGAAGCTTTCTTT	CAWSGTGWDEAFF
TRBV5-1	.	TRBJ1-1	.	TGCGCCAGCAGCTTGTGGTTAAACGCAGACACTGAAGCTTTCTTT	CASSLWLNADTEAFF